This T cell receptor (beta chain) comes out of a study of blood T cell repertoires in COVID-19. Study-level background: Acute and convalescent COVID-19 specimens originated in the United States, Italy and Spain. The analysed material was cDNA or gDNA that came from T cells, B-cell-depleted T cells, or PBMCs.

Cohort assignment relied on participant-reported clinical history. The CDR3 runs to 15 residues. Trimming removed 6 bases from V and 2 bases from J; junction bases left unmatched: 10. From germline, CDR1 is SGHAT and CDR2 FQNNGV. Profiled with immunoSEQ multiplex PCR; TCRdb holds only in-frame clones, not every one. The sample has fewer than 450,000 clones, approximately 88% seen once. Sequenced input: PBMCs or T cells enriched from blood (not recorded which). This TCR derives from a woman aged 35 to 49 with acute COVID-19. The chain combines TRBV11-2 with TRBJ2-7; 7 bases align to TRBD1. This CDR3 is CASSQYLTGTYEQYF. The CDR3 nucleotides read TGTGCCAGCAGTCAGTACTTGACAGGGACCTACGAGCAGTACTTC.